These 29 T cell receptor beta chains originate from one sample sequenced in a study of shared clonotypes between healthy human individuals (dated by TCRdb to about 2020). Library preparation used the immunoSEQ multiplex PCR assay. Not all clones reach the TCRdb copy of this immuneACCESS table, which keeps in-frame sequences only. Checked studies attribute under half of the gap to unresolved V genes and leave the rest unexplained. The table for this sample lists roughly 2,500,000 clones; 93% of them were counted only once. In total, the top ten clones hold 0.36% of the sample. The sequencing sample was made of naive CD4+ T cells from PBMCs. What the cell subset or site label conveys for this sample: CD45RA+ positively selected. All receptors derive from a man aged 18 to 30 in good health. Some clones in this sample may be carry-over from other donors' samples.

This clone appeared once. The V and J genes are TRBV29-1 and TRBJ2-5; D is possibly TRBD1 (6 bases). The J call may be mistaken, given a closer DNA end match to TRBJ2-7. Germline V lookup: CDR1 SQVTM, CDR2 ANQGSEA. This CDR3 is 11 amino acids long. CDR3 sequence: CSGRQAYEQYF. The CDR3 DNA is TGCAGCGGGCGACAGGCCTACGAGCAGTACTTC.

The V gene is TRBV6-5, the J gene TRBJ2-7, with D unresolved. From germline, CDR1 is MNHEY and CDR2 SVGAGI. V was clipped by 6 bases and J by 5 bases, with 8 bases between them. The length of the CDR3 is 11 residues. The DNA for the CDR3 is TGTGCCAGCAGACGTACCAACGAGCAGTACTTC. This translates into CASRRTNEQYF.

This chain uses TRBV11-3 with TRBJ2-7; possibly TRBD1 or TRBD2 for D (5 bases each). This CDR3 is built from 14 residues. Germline loops: CDR1 SGHNT, CDR2 YENEEA. The V and J ends lost 5 bases and 0 bases respectively, with 11 bases between them. The DNA for the CDR3 is TGTGCCAGCAGCCCGGGGCGGAACTCCTACGAGCAGTACTTC. Its protein product is CASSPGRNSYEQYF.

The chain is built from TRBV10-1 and TRBJ2-1; D is undetermined. The germline gives CDR1 WNHNN, CDR2 SYGVQD (reference sequence). The V end lost 0 bases, the J end lost 12 bases, and 12 bases lay between the germline ends. The length of the CDR3 is 13 residues. The CDR3 nucleotides are TGCGCCAGCAGTGAGTCCCGGTGGAACGGGCAGTTCTTC. This translates into CASSESRWNGQFF.

The chain couples TRBV7-9 to TRBJ1-1; TRBD1 matches 7 bases. Germline V lookup: CDR1 SEHNR, CDR2 FQNEAQ (reference sequence). J was trimmed by 3 bases and V by 5 bases; bases with no gene match: 3. The CDR3 has 13 residues. In DNA, the CDR3 is TGTGCCAGCAGCATAACAGGGGACACTGAAGCTTTCTTT. Its translation is CASSITGDTEAFF.

This chain joins TRBV5-1 and TRBJ1-5; D is possibly TRBD1 (5 bases). Germline V lookup: CDR1 SGHRS, CDR2 YFSETQ. This CDR3 region has 16 residues. V was trimmed by 0 bases and J by 7 bases, leaving 17 bases between them. The CDR3 reads CASSLAGTDVGQPQHF. The CDR3, as DNA: TGCGCCAGCAGCTTGGCCGGGACCGACGTCGGGCAGCCCCAGCATTTT.

This chain links TRBV19 with TRBJ2-7; 8 nucleotides align to TRBD1. The CDR3 loop spans 13 amino acids. CDR1 is LNHDA and CDR2 is SQIVND in the germline V gene (reference sequence). The V segment lost 4 bases and the J segment 6 bases; nucleotides outside the gene matches: 5. The CDR3 protein is CASSNLQGGEQYF. The DNA of the CDR3 is TGTGCCAGTAGTAACTTACAGGGGGGCGAGCAGTACTTC.

Notes on this clone: Other DNA sequences of this sample code for an identical CDR3. This sequence joins TRBV5-1 and TRBJ1-1; 7 positions agree with TRBD1. CDR1 and CDR2 (germline): SGHRS, YFSETQ. The trim removed 5 bases at V and 5 bases at J, leaving 9 bases unmatched. CDR3 length: 14 residues. CDR3 in amino acids: CASSQTGEGTEAFF. The DNA for the CDR3 is TGCGCCAGCAGTCAAACAGGGGAGGGTACTGAAGCTTTCTTT.

The V and J genes are TRBV6-6 and TRBJ1-2; 8 nucleotides match TRBD1. This CDR3 comprises 14 residues. Unmatched junction bases numbered 6, after V lost 6 bases and J lost 3 bases. Germline V gene sequence: CDR1 MNHNY, CDR2 SVGAGI (reference sequence). CDR3 sequence (DNA): TGTGCCAGCAGCCCAGGACAGGGCCACTATGGCTACACCTTC. This gives the protein CASSPGQGHYGYTF.

The J gene is TRBJ2-3, the V gene TRBV4-2; no firm D call. Germline V CDR1 and CDR2: LGHNA, YNFKEQ. The CDR3 has 12 residues. The V and J ends lost 2 bases and 2 bases respectively, with 2 bases between them. CDR3 in amino acids: CASSQYTDTQYF. The CDR3 region has the DNA TGTGCCAGCAGCCAATACACAGATACGCAGTATTTT.

The chain employs TRBV5-5 and TRBJ2-3; D gene uncertain. Germline assignment: CDR1 SGHKS and CDR2 YYEKEE (reference sequence). There are 13 residues in the CDR3. Trimming left V 2 bases short and J 7 bases short, with 11 bases between. The CDR3 loop reads CASSFLASNTQYF. In nucleotides, the CDR3 is TGTGCCAGCAGCTTCTTGGCTTCCAATACGCAGTATTTT.

V is TRBV2 and J is TRBJ2-1; D possibly corresponds to TRBD2 (6 bases). The CDR3 consists of 12 residues. V lost 1 base to trimming and J lost 12 bases, with 10 bases between them. The germline CDR1 and CDR2 sequences are SNHLY and FYNNEI. The CDR3 protein is CASSEVWDLQFF. The CDR3 coding sequence is TGTGCCAGCAGTGAAGTGTGGGACTTGCAGTTCTTC.

The chain joins TRBV5-4 to TRBJ1-2; 7 bases fit TRBD1. This CDR3 is 14 amino acids long. The germline CDR1 and CDR2 sequences are SGHNT and YYREEE (reference sequence). Trimming at V came to 2 bases and at J to 6 bases, leaving 7 bases not matched to a gene. The CDR3: CASSLFNDRDGYTF. DNA of the CDR3: TGTGCCAGCAGCTTATTCAACGACAGGGATGGCTACACCTTC.

The chain uses TRBV7-9 and TRBJ2-3; 9 nucleotides match TRBD1. With V trimmed by 2 bases and J by 7 bases, 7 bases remained unmatched. CDR1 and CDR2 (germline): SEHNR, FQNEAQ (reference sequence). The CDR3 has 15 amino acids. The CDR3 DNA is TGTGCCAGCAGCTTAAAGGGGACAGGGATGCATACGCAGTATTTT. Its translation: CASSLKGTGMHTQYF.

V is TRBV5-1 and J is TRBJ2-5, with 14 bases matching TRBD2. The length of the CDR3 is 15 residues. Germline loops: CDR1 SGHRS, CDR2 YFSETQ. Losses at the gene ends were 8 bases for V and 5 bases for J; bases not matched to a gene: 8. In DNA, the CDR3 is TGCGCCAGTATTGGACTAGCGGGAGGACCGGAGACCCAGTACTTC. Encoded protein: CASIGLAGGPETQYF.

The rearrangement links TRBV12-5 to TRBJ2-5; TRBD1 aligns across 8 bases. The V segment lost 6 bases and the J segment 6 bases; nucleotides outside the gene matches: 6. The germline V gene has CDR1 LGHNT and CDR2 FRNRAP. The CDR3 has 13 residues. The CDR3 loop is CASGPDRGQTQYF. Here the CDR3 DNA reads TGTGCTAGTGGCCCAGACAGGGGACAGACCCAGTACTTC.

The chain combines TRBV7-6 with TRBJ2-1, with 7 bases matching TRBD2. Germline CDR1 is SGHVS and CDR2 is FNYEAQ. V lost 1 base, J lost 4 bases, and 7 bases stayed unmatched. The CDR3 runs 16 residues. The CDR3 sequence is CASSLVGGSLYNEQFF. The CDR3 DNA reads as TGTGCCAGCAGCTTAGTCGGCGGGAGCCTATACAATGAGCAGTTCTTC.

The J gene is TRBJ2-3, the V gene TRBV5-5; D remains unclear. This CDR3 is built from 14 residues. Deletions cut 0 bases from V and 2 bases from J, with 7 bases between. The V gene's germline CDR1 is SGHKS and CDR2 YYEKEE (reference sequence). CDR3 amino acids: CASSLVQFTDTQYF. CDR3 nucleotide sequence: TGTGCCAGCAGCTTGGTTCAGTTCACAGATACGCAGTATTTT.

This rearrangement joins TRBV5-1 to TRBJ2-3, with 7 nucleotides matching TRBD2. This CDR3 contains 16 residues. The germline gives CDR1 SGHRS, CDR2 YFSETQ. Unmatched junction bases numbered 11, after V lost 3 bases and J lost 4 bases. CDR3 DNA sequence: TGCGCCAGCAGCTCCTTGGGGCTAGCGGCACCAGATACGCAGTATTTT. Its translation is CASSSLGLAAPDTQYF.

The gene calls are TRBV2 and TRBJ2-4; D ambiguous. Germline CDR1 reads SNHLY; CDR2 reads FYNNEI. The V and J ends lost 9 bases and 2 bases respectively, with 17 bases between them. The CDR3 length is 15 residues. CDR3 sequence reads: CASKSTERTKNIQYF. The CDR3 DNA reads as TGTGCCAGTAAGTCGACCGAACGGACCAAAAACATTCAGTACTTC. Looking up the rest from reference TRBV2 and TRBJ2-4 gives the full variable domain: EPEVTQTPSHQVTQMGQEVILRCVPISNHLYFYWYRQILGQKVEFLVSFYNNEISEKSEIFDDQFSVERPDGSNFTLKIRSTKLEDSAMYFCASKSTERTKNIQYFGAGTRLSVL.

This sequence joins TRBV6-1 and TRBJ1-5; D is unclear. With 7 bases removed from V and 0 bases from J, the gap between germline ends came to 10 bases. This CDR3 has 14 amino acids. Germline loops: CDR1 MNHNS, CDR2 SASEGT. CDR3 sequence: CASNEGDSNQPQHF. The CDR3 DNA reads TGTGCCAGCAATGAGGGCGATAGCAATCAGCCCCAGCATTTT.

The V call is TRBV10-3, the J call TRBJ2-3; 9 bases are a match to TRBD1. Looked up from germline, CDR1 is ENHRY and CDR2 is SYGVKD. J gave up 3 bases and V 0 bases, and 1 base lay outside the gene matches. The CDR3 loop spans 15 amino acids. CDR3 loop: CAISESGQGTDTQYF. CDR3 DNA: TGTGCCATCAGTGAGTCGGGACAGGGAACAGATACGCAGTATTTT.

The J gene is TRBJ2-7, the V gene TRBV7-2; D remains ambiguous. CDR1 is SGHTA and CDR2 is FQGNSA in the germline V gene. V was cut by 8 bases and J by 4 bases, with 15 bases left in between. The CDR3 is 13 amino acids. Written as DNA, the CDR3 is TGTGCCAGCCGGAAGGGAACTCAATACGAGCAGTACTTC. Translation gives CASRKGTQYEQYF.

The chain uses TRBV6-5 and TRBJ2-7; 9 bases fit TRBD1. J was trimmed by 0 bases and V by 6 bases; bases with no gene match: 3. The CDR3 spans 14 residues. CDR1 and CDR2 from the germline V gene are MNHEY and SVGAGI. The CDR3 DNA is TGTGCCAGCAGAAACAGGGGGCTCTCCTACGAGCAGTACTTC. Its protein is CASRNRGLSYEQYF.

In its sample, this clone was seen once. The chain carries TRBV4-3 and TRBJ2-1, with TRBD2 as a possible D gene (6 bases). Germline V gene lookup returns CDR1 LGHNA and CDR2 YSLEER. The CDR3 loop spans 16 amino acids. Trimming removed 4 bases at V and 1 base at J, with 14 bases between. The CDR3 DNA follows: TGCGCCAGCAGCCTGGCGGGAAGCGGGTCCTACAATGAGCAGTTCTTC. Translating gives CASSLAGSGSYNEQFF.

This chain joins TRBV19 and TRBJ2-7, with D perhaps matching TRBD2 (6 bases). This CDR3 contains 13 residues. Trimming took 6 bases from V and 4 from J, leaving 13 bases between them. Germline V gives CDR1 LNHDA, CDR2 SQIVND (reference sequence). This CDR3 is CASRAGSGYEQYF. CDR3 nucleotide sequence: TGTGCCAGTAGGGCGGGGTCAGGTTACGAGCAGTACTTC.

This clone occurred once. This chain connects TRBV2 to TRBJ2-7; TRBD1 aligns across 10 bases. J gave up 6 bases and V 5 bases, and 16 bases lay outside the gene matches. Germline assignment: CDR1 SNHLY and CDR2 FYNNEI. The CDR3 is 17 residues long. In nucleotides, the CDR3 is TGTGCCAGCAGTCTCCCAGCTACGACAGGGGGCTTGGCCGAGCAGTACTTC. Residues: CASSLPATTGGLAEQYF.

This clone was detected once. This sample includes further DNA sequences coding for the same CDR3. This sequence joins TRBV12-5 and TRBJ2-3; no reliable D call. The V end was cut by 3 bases, the J end by 3 bases, with 7 bases between. There are 13 residues in the CDR3. Germline CDR1 LGHNT, CDR2 FRNRAP. This CDR3 reads CASGLIGTDTQYF. As DNA, the CDR3 is TGTGCTAGTGGTTTAATAGGGACAGATACGCAGTATTTT.

This chain connects TRBV2 to TRBJ1-4, with no clear D. V lost 5 bases, J lost 8 bases, and 9 bases lay in between. Looked up from germline, CDR1 is SNHLY and CDR2 is FYNNEI. The CDR3 runs to 12 residues. The CDR3 coding sequence is TGTGCCAGCAGTAGTCAGGACGAAAAACTGTTTTTT. Translating gives CASSSQDEKLFF.